This passage covers 6 T cell receptor beta chains from one sample sequenced in a study of graft-versus-host responses after intestinal transplantation. Antigen specificity for these receptors is unknown. The assay was immunoSEQ multiplex PCR, and TCRdb's table has in-frame clones only and misses some. The data show about 110,000 clones, about 92% seen once. The sequencing used unstimulated CD8+ T cells sorted from spleen or lymph node cells, collected before transplant. These receptors originate from a human donor who was the organ donor for an intestinal transplant.

The gene calls are TRBV27 and TRBJ1-1; 11 bases fit TRBD1. The CDR3 extends over 18 amino acids. V shed 3 bases and J 0 bases; nucleotides not matched to a gene: 9. The V gene's germline CDR1 is MNHEY and CDR2 SMNVEV (reference sequence). CDR3 sequence (DNA): TGTGCCAGCAGTTTCCTCGGACAGGGGGCACCCATGAACACTGAAGCTTTCTTT. Its protein product is CASSFLGQGAPMNTEAFF.

The J gene is TRBJ2-5, the V gene TRBV5-4, with 9 bases lining up with TRBD1. Germline CDR1 reads SGHNT; CDR2 reads YYREEE (reference sequence). The V gene end was trimmed by 4 bases and the J gene end by 3 bases; junction bases not matched to a gene: 10. CDR3 length equals 16 residues. CDR3 in amino acids: CASSRETGGIEETQYF. The CDR3 region has the DNA TGTGCCAGCAGCAGAGAGACAGGGGGAATTGAAGAGACCCAGTACTTC.

The V and J genes are TRBV9 and TRBJ2-2; D gene uncertain. CDR3 size: 17 residues. V was cut by 4 bases and J by 6 bases, with 22 bases left in between. Germline lookup yields CDR1 SGDLS and CDR2 YYNGEE. The CDR3 protein is CASSPYLTGRRPGELFF. The CDR3 DNA is TGTGCCAGCAGCCCCTACTTGACGGGCCGCAGGCCCGGGGAGCTGTTTTTT.

The gene calls are TRBV30 and TRBJ2-3; D possibly corresponds to TRBD2 (6 bases). The CDR3 loop spans 14 amino acids. Germline-derived CDR1 and CDR2 are GTSNPN and SVGIG (reference sequence). The ends were cut back, 1 base at V and 4 bases at J, with 12 bases in the middle. The CDR3 DNA follows: TGTGCCTGGAGTGGGGATCAGCGGGCAGATACGCAGTATTTT. Its protein is CAWSGDQRADTQYF.

Only a few counts were recorded for this clone. J is TRBJ2-7 and V is TRBV7-6; 9 bases fit TRBD1. The junction had 0 bases not matched to a gene; V was cut back by 1 base and J by 5 bases. The CDR3 runs 13 residues. Germline CDR1 and CDR2: SGHVS and FNYEAQ. The CDR3 DNA reads as TGTGCCAGCAGCTTAGGGACAGGGGACGAGCAGTACTTC. Its translation: CASSLGTGDEQYF.

The J gene is TRBJ1-2, the V gene TRBV28, with TRBD1 identical over 7 bases. Germline V gene lookup returns CDR1 MDHEN and CDR2 SYDVKM. Trimming removed 5 bases from V and 0 bases from J; junction bases left unmatched: 9. The CDR3 contains 16 residues. CDR3 protein: CASSLGRGQSNYGYTF. CDR3 DNA sequence: TGTGCCAGCAGTCTGGGACGGGGACAGTCTAACTATGGCTACACCTTC.